These 4 T cell receptor beta chains share one sample of origin, sequenced in a study of early T cells in non-severe SARS-CoV-2 infection. A single record per CDR3 protein comes from TCRdb applying MiXCR to the 5' RACE reads. The sample contains some 61,000 distinct CDR3 sequences, over 10% of which appear only once. Sequences were obtained from whole blood. All receptors derive from an adult who was a healthcare worker with PCR-confirmed SARS-CoV-2 infection or an uninfected control (not recorded which).

This clonotype occurred many times. V usage is TRBV20-1 and J usage is TRBJ2-3, with TRBD2 matching 7 bases. CDR1 is DFQATT, CDR2 SNEGSKA, per germline (reference sequence). The CDR3 spans 13 residues. V lost 7 bases and J lost 3; bases outside the gene matches: 7. CDR3 sequence: CSVERGPTDTQYF. The CDR3, as DNA: TGCAGTGTCGAGCGGGGACCTACAGATACGCAGTATTTT.

This clonotype was seen a few times. J is TRBJ2-1 and V is TRBV11-2; 9 nucleotides line up with TRBD1. V lost 3 bases, J lost 6 bases, and 3 bases stayed unmatched. CDR1 and CDR2 from the germline V gene are SGHAT and FQNNGV. The CDR3 has 14 amino acids. Written as DNA, the CDR3 is TGTGCCAGCAGCTTCGGGACAGGGATCAATGAGCAGTTCTTC. Translated, it gives CASSFGTGINEQFF.

This clonotype was seen a handful of times. V usage is TRBV6-2 or TRBV6-3 and J usage is TRBJ2-1; D unresolved. The V and J ends lost 3 bases and 9 bases respectively, with 6 bases between them. Per the germline V gene, CDR1 is MNHEY and CDR2 is SVGEGT. This CDR3 comprises 11 residues. In nucleotides, the CDR3 is TGTGCCAGCAGTTATTGGAGTGAGCAGTTCTTC. Amino acids: CASSYWSEQFF.

There are a few counts of this clonotype. V usage is TRBV19 and J usage is TRBJ1-5; 9 bases align to TRBD1. Germline V CDR1 and CDR2: LNHDA, SQIVND (reference sequence). This CDR3 has 14 residues. Losses at the gene ends were 6 bases for V and 6 bases for J; bases not matched to a gene: 6. DNA of the CDR3: TGTGCCAGTAGCGGGACAGGGAAGACTCAGCCCCAGCATTTT. It is translated as CASSGTGKTQPQHF.